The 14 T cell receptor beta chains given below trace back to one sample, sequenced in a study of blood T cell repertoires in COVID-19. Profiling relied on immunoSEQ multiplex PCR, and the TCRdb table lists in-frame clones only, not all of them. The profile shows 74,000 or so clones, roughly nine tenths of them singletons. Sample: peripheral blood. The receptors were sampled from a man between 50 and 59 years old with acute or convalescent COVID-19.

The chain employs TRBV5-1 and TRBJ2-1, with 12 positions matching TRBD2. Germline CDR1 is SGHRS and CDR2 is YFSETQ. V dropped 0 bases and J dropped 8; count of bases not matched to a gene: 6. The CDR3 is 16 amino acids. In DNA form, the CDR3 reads TGCGCCAGCAGCTTGGGACTAGCGGGAGTATATGATGAGCAGTTCTTC. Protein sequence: CASSLGLAGVYDEQFF. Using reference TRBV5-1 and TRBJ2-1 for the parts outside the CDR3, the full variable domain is KAGVTQTPRYLIKTRGQQVTLSCSPISGHRSVSWYQQTPGQGLQFLFEYFSETQRNKGNFPGRFSGRQFSNSRSEMNVSTLELGDSALYLCASSLGLAGVYDEQFFGPGTRLTVL.

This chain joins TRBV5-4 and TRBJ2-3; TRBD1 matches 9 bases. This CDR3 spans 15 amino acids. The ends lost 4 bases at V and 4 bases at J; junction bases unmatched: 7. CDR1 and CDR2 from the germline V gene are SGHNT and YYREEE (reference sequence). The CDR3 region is CASSPGQGESDTQYF. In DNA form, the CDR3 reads TGTGCCAGCAGCCCGGGACAGGGCGAGTCAGATACGCAGTATTTT.

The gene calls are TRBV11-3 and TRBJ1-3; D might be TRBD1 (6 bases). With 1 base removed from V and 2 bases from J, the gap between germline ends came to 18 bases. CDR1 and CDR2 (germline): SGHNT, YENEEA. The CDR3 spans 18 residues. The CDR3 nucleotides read TGTGCCAGCAGCTTAGGCAATCCGCGGGGGGCGACTGGAAACACCATATATTTT. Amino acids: CASSLGNPRGATGNTIYF.

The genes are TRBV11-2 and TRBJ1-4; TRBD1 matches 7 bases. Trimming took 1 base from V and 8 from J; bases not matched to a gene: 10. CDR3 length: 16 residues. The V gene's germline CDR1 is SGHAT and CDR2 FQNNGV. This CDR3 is CASSLVSRTGDEKLFF. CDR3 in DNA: TGTGCCAGCAGCTTAGTTTCCCGAACAGGGGACGAAAAACTGTTTTTT. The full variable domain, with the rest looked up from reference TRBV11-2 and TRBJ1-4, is EAGVAQSPRYKIIEKRQSVAFWCNPISGHATLYWYQQILGQGPKLLIQFQNNGVVDDSQLPKDRFSAERLKGVDSTLKIQPAKLEDSAVYLCASSLVSRTGDEKLFFGSGTQLSVL.

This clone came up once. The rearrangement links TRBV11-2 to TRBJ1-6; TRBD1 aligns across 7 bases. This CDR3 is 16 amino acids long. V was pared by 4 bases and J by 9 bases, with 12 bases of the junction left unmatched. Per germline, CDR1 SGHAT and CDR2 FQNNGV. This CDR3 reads CASSSAPGQNLSPLHF. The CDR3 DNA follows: TGTGCCAGCAGCTCGGCCCCGGGACAGAATCTTTCACCCCTCCACTTT.

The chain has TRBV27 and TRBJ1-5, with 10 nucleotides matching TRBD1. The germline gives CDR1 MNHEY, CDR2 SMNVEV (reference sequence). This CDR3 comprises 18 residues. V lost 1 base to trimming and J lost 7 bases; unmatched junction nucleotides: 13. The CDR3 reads CASSLFWGQGSKGQPQHF. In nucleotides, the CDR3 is TGTGCCAGCAGTTTATTTTGGGGACAGGGGAGTAAGGGACAGCCCCAGCATTTT.

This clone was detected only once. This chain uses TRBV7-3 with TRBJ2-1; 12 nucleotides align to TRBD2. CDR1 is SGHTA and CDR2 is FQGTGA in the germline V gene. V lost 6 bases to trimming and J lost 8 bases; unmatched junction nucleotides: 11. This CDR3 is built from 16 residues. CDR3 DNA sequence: TGTGCCAGCAGTCTAACAGGGCTAGCGGGAGGGGATGAGCAGTTCTTC. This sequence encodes CASSLTGLAGGDEQFF.

Written as DNA, the CDR3 is TGTGCCAGCAGCCAAGATCTAGCCGGGACAGGGTTAGCCAAAAACATTCAGTACTTC. Translating it yields CASSQDLAGTGLAKNIQYF. The chain carries TRBV3-1 (or the pseudogene TRBV3-2) and TRBJ2-4; 9 bases fit TRBD1. Losses at the gene ends were 0 bases for V and 0 bases for J; bases not matched to a gene: 9. Germline CDR1 is LGHDT and CDR2 is YNNKEL (reference sequence). The CDR3 totals 19 residues.

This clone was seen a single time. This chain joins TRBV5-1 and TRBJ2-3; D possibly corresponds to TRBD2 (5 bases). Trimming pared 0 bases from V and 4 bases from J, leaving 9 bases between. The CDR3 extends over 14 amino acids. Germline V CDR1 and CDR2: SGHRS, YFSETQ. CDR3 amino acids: CASSLGLSADTQYF. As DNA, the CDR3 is TGCGCCAGCAGCTTGGGACTATCGGCAGATACGCAGTATTTT.

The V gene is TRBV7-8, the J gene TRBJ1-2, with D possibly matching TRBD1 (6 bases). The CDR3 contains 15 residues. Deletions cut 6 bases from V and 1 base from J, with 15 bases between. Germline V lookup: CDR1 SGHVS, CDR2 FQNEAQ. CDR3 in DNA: TGTGCCAGCAGTCCCCAGGGGAAGCTTAACTATGGCTACACCTTC. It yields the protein CASSPQGKLNYGYTF.

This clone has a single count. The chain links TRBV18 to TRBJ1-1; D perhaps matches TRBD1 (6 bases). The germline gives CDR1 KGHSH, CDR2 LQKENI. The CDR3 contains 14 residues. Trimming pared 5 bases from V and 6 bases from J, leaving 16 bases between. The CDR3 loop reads CASSTQGPGAEAFF. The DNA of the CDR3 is TGTGCCAGCTCAACGCAGGGGCCTGGGGCTGAAGCTTTCTTT.

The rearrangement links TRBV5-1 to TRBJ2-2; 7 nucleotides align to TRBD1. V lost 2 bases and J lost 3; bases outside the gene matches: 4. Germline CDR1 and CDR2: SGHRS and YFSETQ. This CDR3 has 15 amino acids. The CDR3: CASSLGQVYTGELFF. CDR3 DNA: TGCGCCAGCAGCTTAGGACAGGTTTACACCGGGGAGCTGTTTTTT.

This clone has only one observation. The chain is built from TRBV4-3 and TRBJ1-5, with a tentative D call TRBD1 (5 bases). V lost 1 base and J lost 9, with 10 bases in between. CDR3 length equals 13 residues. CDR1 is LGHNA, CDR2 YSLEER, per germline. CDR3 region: CASSQGVTGPQHF. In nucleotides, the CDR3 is TGCGCCAGCAGCCAAGGGGTAACAGGGCCCCAGCATTTT.

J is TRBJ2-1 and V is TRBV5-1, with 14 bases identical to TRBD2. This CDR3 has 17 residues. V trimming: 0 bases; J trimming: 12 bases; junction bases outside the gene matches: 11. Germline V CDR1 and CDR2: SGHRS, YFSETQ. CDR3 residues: CASSLEGTSGSLRRQFF. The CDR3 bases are TGCGCCAGCAGCTTGGAGGGGACTAGCGGGAGCTTGCGGCGGCAGTTCTTC.